This T cell receptor beta chain is from a study of T cell changes during pregnancy in multiple sclerosis. The repertoire was sequenced with immunoSEQ multiplex PCR; TCRdb's copy has only in-frame clones and lacks some. The repertoire includes about 59,000 clones, 85% to 95% of them detected once, and 2.6% sits in the top ten. Germline-derived CDR1 and CDR2 are SEHNR and FQNEAQ (reference sequence). The CDR3 is 15 amino acids. J lost 7 bases, V lost 1 base, and 5 bases had no gene match. This clone was seen only once. The receptor was derived from a female donor with multiple sclerosis, enrolled in a pregnancy study. The genes are TRBV7-9 and TRBJ1-5; 9 bases match TRBD1. The sequencing here drew on CD8+ T cells from peripheral blood mononuclear cells, taken in the third trimester of pregnancy. The CDR3 sequence is CASSLGQGERQPQHF. CDR3 DNA sequence: TGTGCCAGCAGCTTAGGACAGGGGGAACGGCAGCCCCAGCATTTT.